Presented here are 4 T cell receptor beta chains from one specimen sequenced in a study of OX40 agonist ivuxolimab in advanced cancers. TCRdb keeps only in-frame clones here, not all; method: immunoSEQ multiplex PCR. Counted here are about 35,000 clones, 60% to 85% occurring once; the ten biggest clones make up over 20%. The specimen comprised CD4+ or CD8+ T cells sorted from blood, sampled in a trial of the OX40 agonist ivuxolimab. The receptors shown here come from an adult with an advanced solid tumor such as melanoma, head and neck, liver or kidney cancer.

This clone was counted once. The rearrangement uses TRBV5-4 and TRBJ2-7, with 8 nucleotides matching TRBD1. Germline-derived CDR1 and CDR2 are SGHNT and YYREEE (reference sequence). Unmatched junction bases numbered 5, after V lost 0 bases and J lost 3 bases. The CDR3 has 15 residues. The CDR3 protein is CASSLVGQGRYEQYF. The CDR3 DNA reads as TGTGCCAGCAGCTTGGTCGGACAGGGCCGCTACGAGCAGTACTTC.

This clone was counted a few times. This chain links TRBV7-9 with TRBJ1-5; D is uncertain. V was pared by 1 base and J by 6 bases, with 19 bases between. Germline lookup yields CDR1 SEHNR and CDR2 FQNEAQ (reference sequence). This CDR3 is 17 amino acids long. As DNA, the CDR3 is TGTGCCAGCAGCTTAGTACCTCGGGCCGAGGGAAGTCAGCCCCAGCATTTT. Protein sequence: CASSLVPRAEGSQPQHF.

V and J are TRBV7-6 and TRBJ2-1, with D possibly matching TRBD1 (6 bases). Looked up from germline, CDR1 is SGHVS and CDR2 is FNYEAQ. The V gene lost 5 bases and the J gene lost 2 bases, with 13 bases spanning the gap. CDR3 length: 15 residues. CDR3 coding DNA: TGTGCCAGCAGCCGTACAGGGTCGGCCTACAATGAGCAGTTCTTC. Translated: CASSRTGSAYNEQFF. Together with reference TRBV7-6 and TRBJ2-1, the CDR3 gives the full variable domain: GAGVSQSPRYKVTKRGQDVALRCDPISGHVSLYWYRQALGQGPEFLTYFNYEAQQDKSGLPNDRFSAERPEGSISTLTIQRTEQRDSAMYRCASSRTGSAYNEQFFGPGTRLTVL.

The rearrangement joins TRBV19 to TRBJ1-2; the D is unclear. The germline CDR1 and CDR2 sequences are LNHDA and SQIVND (reference sequence). The CDR3 is made up of 13 amino acids. V lost 1 base and J lost 8, with 11 bases in between. DNA for the CDR3: TGTGCCAGTAGTATAGCCCAACTTGGGGGCTACACCTTC. It yields the protein CASSIAQLGGYTF.